The 22 T cell receptor beta chains presented below share a single source sample, sequenced in a study of T-cell memory formation after mild COVID-19. A single record per CDR3 protein comes from TCRdb applying MiXCR to the 5' RACE reads. The data hold around 200,000 distinct CDR3 sequences, with about 22% observed a single time. The sequenced material came from PBMCs or a T cell subset sorted from them (not recorded which). These TCRs come from an adult woman who had mild COVID-19 (a few samples of this study predate the infection). Cell type and time point are not known.

CDR3 DNA: TGTGCCAGCAGCTTACTGGCGGGAGGAAACAATGAGCAGTTCTTC. Amino acid sequence: CASSLLAGGNNEQFF. This chain links TRBV7-3 with TRBJ2-1; 8 bases are a match to TRBD2. J lost 5 bases, V lost 2 bases, and 5 bases had no gene match. Looked up from germline, CDR1 is SGHTA and CDR2 is FQGTGA. This CDR3 has 15 amino acids. Combining the CDR3 with reference TRBV7-3 and TRBJ2-1 gives the whole variable domain GAGVSQTPSNKVTEKGKYVELRCDPISGHTALYWYRQSLGQGPEFLIYFQGTGAADDSGLPNDRFFAVRPEGSVSTLKIQRTERGDSAVYLCASSLLAGGNNEQFFGPGTRLTVL.

In its sample, this clonotype was seen a few times. The chain couples TRBV24-1 to TRBJ1-1; no definite D call. Germline CDR1 reads KGHDR; CDR2 reads SFDVKD. V was shortened by 7 bases and J by 1 base, with 6 bases between the two germline ends. The CDR3 is 12 amino acids. This CDR3 is CATSDRNTEAFF. CDR3 sequence (DNA): TGTGCCACCAGCGATAGGAACACTGAAGCTTTCTTT.

In its sample, this clonotype was seen a few times. J is TRBJ2-1 and V is TRBV10-3; D ambiguous. In germline, CDR1 is ENHRY, CDR2 SYGVKD. The CDR3 covers 14 residues. The ends were cut back, 6 bases at V and 6 bases at J, with 15 bases in the middle. CDR3 protein: CAISLTDRSNEQFF. In DNA form, the CDR3 reads TGTGCCATCAGCCTGACGGACCGAAGCAATGAGCAGTTCTTC.

This clonotype has just a few counts. V is TRBV4-1 and J is TRBJ2-1, with 9 nucleotides matching TRBD1. CDR3 length: 16 amino acids. The germline V gene has CDR1 MGHRA and CDR2 YSYEKL. The ends lost 3 bases at V and 2 bases at J; junction bases unmatched: 5. CDR3 in amino acids: CASSHLGQGTYNEQFF. The CDR3, as DNA: TGCGCCAGCAGCCACCTCGGACAGGGGACCTACAATGAGCAGTTCTTC.

The rearrangement joins TRBV10-3 to TRBJ2-7; D is unresolved. Trimming left V 3 bases short and J 2 bases short, with 11 bases between. CDR3 length equals 14 residues. The germline gives CDR1 ENHRY, CDR2 SYGVKD. CDR3 in DNA: TGTGCCATCAGTGACCCCACTCCGGCCTACGAGCAGTACTTC. Translated, it gives CAISDPTPAYEQYF.

This clonotype was recorded at least ten times. This sequence joins TRBV4-3 and TRBJ2-7; 9 nucleotides agree with TRBD1. This CDR3 has 14 residues. Germline values: CDR1 LGHNA, CDR2 YSLEER. The V and J ends lost 3 bases and 4 bases, in that order; junction bases with no gene match: 4. CDR3 nucleotide sequence: TGCGCCAGCAGCCACGGGACAGGGTCTTACGAGCAGTACTTC. Amino acid sequence: CASSHGTGSYEQYF.

By share of the sample, this clonotype is medium-sized. The gene calls are TRBV20-1 and TRBJ2-7, with TRBD1 as a possible D gene (6 bases). This CDR3 has 14 residues. The V end lost 5 bases, the J end lost 0 bases, and 14 bases lay between the germline ends. CDR1 and CDR2 (germline): DFQATT, SNEGSKA (reference sequence). The CDR3, as DNA: TGCAGTGCTGAAAGGGACACAAACTCCTACGAGCAGTACTTC. It specifies CSAERDTNSYEQYF.

The rearrangement uses TRBV6-1 and TRBJ2-5; 13 bases align to TRBD2. The CDR3 is made up of 16 amino acids. V gave up 4 bases and J gave up 3 bases; unmatched junction bases: 5. The germline V gene has CDR1 MNHNS and CDR2 SASEGT. CDR3 residues: CASSGGLAGLKETQYF. For the CDR3, the DNA is TGTGCCAGCAGTGGGGGACTAGCGGGGCTGAAAGAGACCCAGTACTTC.

The table lists this clonotype with a few counts. The CDR3 reads CASSVGVVLGSYNEQFF. Written as DNA, the CDR3 is TGTGCCAGCAGCGTCGGTGTCGTCCTGGGGTCCTACAATGAGCAGTTCTTC. The chain employs TRBV7-8 and TRBJ2-1; D gene unclear. The CDR3 runs 17 residues. V was cut by 5 bases and J by 1 base, with 18 bases left in between. Germline V gene data show CDR1 as SGHVS and CDR2 as FQNEAQ. The variable domain in full, with the rest retrieved from reference TRBV7-8 and TRBJ2-1, is GAGVSQSPRYKVAKRGQDVALRCDPISGHVSLFWYQQALGQGPEFLTYFQNEAQLDKSGLPSDRFFAERPEGSVSTLKIQRTQQEDSAVYLCASSVGVVLGSYNEQFFGPGTRLTVL.

The chain recombines TRBV4-1 with TRBJ2-3; TRBD2 matches at 10 bases. V was pared by 4 bases and J by 0 bases, with 4 bases of the junction left unmatched. From germline, CDR1 is MGHRA and CDR2 YSYEKL. The CDR3 consists of 16 residues. The CDR3 DNA sequence: TGCGCCAGCAGCCCTAGCGGGGGAGCAAGCACAGATACGCAGTATTTT. It translates to CASSPSGGASTDTQYF.

This clonotype was found a few times. The V and J genes are TRBV12-3 or TRBV12-4 and TRBJ2-7; D not resolved. The V end lost 3 bases, the J end lost 6 bases, and 9 bases lay between the germline ends. This CDR3 contains 12 residues. In DNA, the CDR3 is TGTGCCAGCAGTTTGTGGAAGTCCGAGCAGTACTTC. As protein: CASSLWKSEQYF.

With regard to this clonotype: At one boundary the junction diverges from the germline segment, which might be a read error. The chain uses TRBV7-8 and TRBJ2-7; 7 bases fit TRBD2. CDR3 length: 12 amino acids. Germline CDR1 reads SGHVS; CDR2 reads FQNEAQ. CDR3 loop: CASEGLADTPLF. The CDR3 DNA reads TGTGCCAGCGAGGGTCTAGCGGACACCCCCCTCTTC.

This clonotype was detected only a few times. The rearrangement uses TRBV15 and TRBJ1-6; TRBD1 matches at 10 bases. V shed 4 bases, J shed 9 bases, and the junction held 6 bases outside the gene matches. This CDR3 contains 15 residues. From germline, CDR1 is LNHNV and CDR2 YYDKDF (reference sequence). This CDR3 is CATSTDRGPGSPLHF. CDR3 DNA sequence: TGTGCCACCAGCACCGACAGGGGGCCGGGTTCACCCCTCCACTTT.

This rearrangement joins TRBV4-2 to TRBJ2-3, with D unresolved. The germline V and J ends were trimmed by 0 bases and 2 bases, with 9 bases remaining between them. The germline gives CDR1 LGHNA, CDR2 YNFKEQ. This CDR3 contains 15 residues. CDR3 in amino acids: CASSQEGTYTDTQYF. CDR3 sequence (DNA): TGTGCCAGCAGCCAAGAGGGCACATACACAGATACGCAGTATTTT.

The chain recombines TRBV14 with TRBJ1-3; D is uncertain. Germline CDR1 is SGHDN and CDR2 is FVKESK. The CDR3 runs 13 residues. V lost 0 bases to trimming and J lost 11 bases, with 11 bases between them. This CDR3 is CASSQERSWAIYF. DNA for the CDR3: TGTGCCAGCAGCCAAGAAAGATCGTGGGCCATATATTTT.

This clonotype was picked up a small number of times. The chain combines TRBV9 with TRBJ2-3; D possibly uses TRBD1 or TRBD2 (6 bases each). Germline V gene data show CDR1 as SGDLS and CDR2 as YYNGEE. CDR3 length equals 16 residues. V was shortened by 0 bases and J by 4 bases, with 15 bases between the two germline ends. The CDR3 nucleotides read TGTGCCAGCAGCGTAGATGTTTTAGGGGGGTCAGATACGCAGTATTTT. Encoded protein: CASSVDVLGGSDTQYF.

CDR3 in DNA: TGTGCCAGCAGTTATGGCGGGGAGGCCTATGGCTACACCTTC. Its translation is CASSYGGEAYGYTF. The chain has TRBV6-5 and TRBJ1-2; no clear D. The CDR3 is 14 amino acids. Germline V gives CDR1 MNHEY, CDR2 SVGAGI. Deletions cut 3 bases from V and 4 bases from J, with 12 bases between.

V gene TRBV7-2 combines with J gene TRBJ2-3, with D possibly TRBD2 on 6 matching bases. The CDR3 is 13 amino acids. CDR1 is SGHTA, CDR2 FQGNSA, per germline. The V end lost 5 bases, the J end lost 4 bases, and 10 bases lay between the germline ends. CDR3 sequence reads: CASSPPGADTQYF. The CDR3 nucleotides read TGTGCCAGCAGCCCCCCGGGGGCAGATACGCAGTATTTT.

The chain employs TRBV12-3 or TRBV12-4 and TRBJ1-3; D unresolved. The CDR3 is made up of 16 amino acids. V was pared by 0 bases and J by 4 bases, with 13 bases between. CDR3 bases: TGTGCCAGCAGTTTAGCGCTATCTGGGAGCGGAAACACCATATATTTT. As protein: CASSLALSGSGNTIYF.

Here the CDR3 reads CASSQDSSDTQYF. CDR3 in DNA: TGCGCCAGCAGTCAAGACTCTAGTGATACGCAGTATTTT. V usage is TRBV23-1 and J usage is TRBJ2-3, with D unresolved. TRBV23-1 is labeled an ORF, and its function is uncertain. The CDR3 contains 13 residues. V dropped 2 bases and J dropped 6 bases, with 9 bases sitting between them.

This clonotype turned up a few times. The chain links TRBV6-5 to TRBJ2-5; the D gene is possibly TRBD1 (6 bases). Looked up from germline, CDR1 is MNHEY and CDR2 is SVGAGI. Between the trimmed V and J ends, which lost 3 bases and 5 bases, there was a span of 13 bases. The CDR3 runs to 14 residues. The CDR3 sequence is CASSYITGWETQYF. As DNA, the CDR3 is TGTGCCAGCAGTTATATTACAGGGTGGGAGACCCAGTACTTC.

The rearrangement links TRBV6-5 to TRBJ2-1, with 10 positions matching TRBD2. V lost 2 bases, J lost 6 bases, and 10 bases stayed unmatched. This CDR3 is built from 17 residues. The germline V gene encodes CDR1 MNHEY and CDR2 SVGAGI. The CDR3: CASSYRPSGSGGNEQFF. The CDR3 region has the DNA TGTGCCAGCAGTTACAGGCCTAGCGGGAGTGGGGGCAATGAGCAGTTCTTC.